One sample yielded the 25 T cell receptor beta chains listed below, sequenced in a study of shared clonotypes between healthy human individuals. TCRdb's table, derived via immunoSEQ multiplex PCR, lists solely in-frame clones and lacks some. The sample has around 430,000 clones; roughly 83% are singletons. Sequencing was done on a sample of PBMCs. The receptors were sampled from a woman aged 40 to 55 in good health. Some clones in this sample may be carry-over from other donors' samples.

The table lists this clone with many counts. This chain joins TRBV10-2 and TRBJ2-6; D gene unclear. V was cut by 7 bases and J by 2 bases, with 12 bases left in between. This CDR3 is 15 amino acids long. The V gene's germline CDR1 is WSHSY and CDR2 SAAADI. The CDR3 DNA follows: TGCGCCAGCACCCCCGCCACGGCTGGGGCCAACGTCCTGACTTTC. Translating gives CASTPATAGANVLTF.

This rearrangement joins TRBV5-1 to TRBJ2-5; D not resolved. CDR3 size: 13 residues. V was pared by 0 bases and J by 5 bases, with 8 bases between. Germline assignment: CDR1 SGHRS and CDR2 YFSETQ. The CDR3 region has the DNA TGCGCCAGCAGCTTGGAGGGTTGGGAGACCCAGTACTTC. As protein: CASSLEGWETQYF.

This sequence joins TRBV19 and TRBJ2-3; either TRBD1 or TRBD2 may supply D (6 bases each). Germline V lookup: CDR1 LNHDA, CDR2 SQIVND (reference sequence). The V gene lost 6 bases and the J gene lost 6 bases, with 19 bases spanning the gap. The CDR3 is 15 amino acids. CDR3 sequence: CASSPHTRGADTQYF. CDR3 coding DNA: TGTGCCAGTAGCCCACACACTAGGGGGGCGGATACGCAGTATTTT.

This clone turned up a few times. The rearrangement joins TRBV19 to TRBJ1-3; weak D call: TRBD1 (5 bases). V was cut by 5 bases and J by 8 bases, with 19 bases left in between. Germline values: CDR1 LNHDA, CDR2 SQIVND (reference sequence). CDR3 length: 15 amino acids. In DNA form, the CDR3 reads TGTGCCAGTAGTCTCCGGGACCGGACGTTTTACACCATATATTTT. This codes for CASSLRDRTFYTIYF.

The chain links TRBV5-1 to TRBJ2-2; 7 bases align to TRBD2. Germline CDR1 SGHRS, CDR2 YFSETQ. V trimming: 3 bases; J trimming: 4 bases; junction bases outside the gene matches: 12. The CDR3 runs to 17 residues. CDR3 nucleotides: TGCGCCAGCAGCTCAAAAGGGGAGGGTAGGGGCACCGGGGAGCTGTTTTTT. Its protein product is CASSSKGEGRGTGELFF.

V usage is TRBV5-1 and J usage is TRBJ1-3, with D unclear. Deletions cut 0 bases from V and 0 bases from J, with 4 bases between. Germline V CDR1 and CDR2: SGHRS, YFSETQ. The CDR3 consists of 14 residues. The CDR3 spells CASSLDGSGNTIYF. Written as DNA, the CDR3 is TGCGCCAGCAGCTTGGACGGCTCTGGAAACACCATATATTTT.

The V gene is TRBV6-5, the J gene TRBJ2-1; D possibly corresponds to TRBD2 (5 bases). The germline gives CDR1 MNHEY, CDR2 SVGAGI. Trimming took 7 bases from V and 10 from J, leaving 23 bases between them. This CDR3 has 15 amino acids. CDR3 amino acids: CASTQRPGSFDEQFF. DNA for the CDR3: TGTGCCAGCACCCAGCGGCCGGGGAGTTTCGACGAGCAGTTCTTC.

The chain has TRBV5-5 and TRBJ2-5; D is perhaps TRBD1 or TRBD2 (6 bases each). The V and J ends lost 4 bases and 4 bases respectively, with 14 bases between them. CDR3 length equals 14 residues. Germline CDR1 is SGHKS and CDR2 is YYEKEE (reference sequence). CDR3 sequence reads: CASSRVGGAETQYF. The CDR3, as DNA: TGTGCCAGCAGCCGGGTGGGGGGCGCAGAGACCCAGTACTTC. The full variable domain, its missing parts supplied by reference TRBV5-5 and TRBJ2-5, is DAGVTQSPTHLIKTRGQQVTLRCSPISGHKSVSWYQQVLGQGPQFIFQYYEKEERGRGNFPDRFSARQFPNYSSELNVNALLLGDSALYLCASSRVGGAETQYFGPGTRLLVL.

V and J are TRBV30 and TRBJ2-7, with a tentative D call TRBD1 (6 bases). V dropped 0 bases and J dropped 2 bases, with 11 bases sitting between them. The CDR3 has 14 amino acids. Germline V gene data show CDR1 as GTSNPN and CDR2 as SVGIG (reference sequence). CDR3: CAWSVLQGPYEQYF. As DNA, the CDR3 is TGTGCCTGGAGTGTACTGCAGGGGCCCTACGAGCAGTACTTC.

The chain combines TRBV5-6 with TRBJ2-7; D might be TRBD1 (6 bases). The CDR3 sequence is 14 residues long. Trimming cost V 0 bases and J 5 bases, with 12 bases left between them. Germline-derived CDR1 and CDR2 are SGHDT and YYEEEE. The CDR3 protein is CASSLGQGINEQYF. The CDR3 nucleotides are TGTGCCAGCAGCTTGGGGCAGGGGATCAACGAGCAGTACTTC.

This chain links TRBV27 with TRBJ2-7; 7 positions match TRBD1. The germline gives CDR1 MNHEY, CDR2 SMNVEV (reference sequence). The ends lost 5 bases at V and 4 bases at J; junction bases unmatched: 11. This CDR3 has 15 amino acids. CDR3: CASSPNPRGSYEQYF. The CDR3, as DNA: TGTGCCAGCAGTCCCAACCCCAGGGGGAGTTACGAGCAGTACTTC.

The chain is built from TRBV11-2 and TRBJ2-5, with D tentatively TRBD2 (5 bases). Germline-derived CDR1 and CDR2 are SGHAT and FQNNGV. The CDR3 contains 14 residues. V lost 4 bases, J lost 7 bases, and 16 bases lay in between. The CDR3, as DNA: TGTGCCAGCAGCTCGGACTGGTTAGTGGGGACCCAGTACTTC. Its protein product is CASSSDWLVGTQYF.

This clone was seen repeatedly, ten times or more. The rearrangement joins TRBV11-2 to TRBJ2-1, with TRBD2 matching over 12 bases. Trimming at V came to 5 bases and at J to 3 bases, leaving 5 bases not matched to a gene. From germline, CDR1 is SGHAT and CDR2 FQNNGV. The CDR3 has 16 amino acids. CDR3: CASSLSTSGSYNEQFF. The CDR3 DNA reads TGTGCCAGCAGCCTCTCGACTAGCGGGAGCTACAATGAGCAGTTCTTC.

This sequence joins TRBV5-1 and TRBJ2-5; TRBD2 aligns across 9 bases. Germline CDR1 is SGHRS and CDR2 is YFSETQ. The CDR3 runs 16 residues. V trimming: 0 bases; J trimming: 3 bases; junction bases outside the gene matches: 6. CDR3 in amino acids: CASSLGAGGPEETQYF. DNA for the CDR3: TGCGCCAGCAGCTTGGGGGCGGGAGGGCCTGAAGAGACCCAGTACTTC.

The CDR3 reads CASSHRDPATYNEQFF. The CDR3 bases are TGTGCCAGCTCACACCGGGACCCGGCCACCTACAATGAGCAGTTCTTC. The chain recombines TRBV18 with TRBJ2-1; D is tentatively TRBD1 or TRBD2 (5 bases each). V lost 4 bases to trimming and J lost 2 bases, with 15 bases between them. CDR1 and CDR2 from the germline V gene are KGHSH and LQKENI. The CDR3 is made up of 16 amino acids.

With respect to this clone: Being one base from a much bigger clone, this may be a read error. Other DNA sequences in the sample encode the same CDR3. The chain links TRBV6-4 to TRBJ2-2; D unclear. Looked up from germline, CDR1 is MRHNA and CDR2 is SNTAGT. Trimming removed 2 bases at V and 3 bases at J, with 4 bases between. The CDR3 contains 13 residues. The CDR3 here is CASSDRDTGELFF. The CDR3 nucleotides are TGTGCCAGCAGTGACCGGGACACCGGGGAGCTGTTTTTT.

Worth noting for this clone: The same CDR3 is also encoded by other DNA sequences in this sample. This chain joins TRBV6-4 and TRBJ2-3; no firm D call. The CDR3 loop spans 15 amino acids. V was trimmed by 0 bases and J by 0 bases, leaving 7 bases between them. CDR1 and CDR2 (germline): MRHNA, SNTAGT. The DNA for the CDR3 is TGTGCCAGCAGTGACTCGGCGTTTAGCACAGATACGCAGTATTTT. Its protein is CASSDSAFSTDTQYF.

In its sample, this clone was seen a few times. V usage is TRBV27 and J usage is TRBJ2-1; maybe TRBD2 (5 bases). CDR3 length: 14 residues. Between the trimmed V and J ends, which lost 5 bases and 3 bases, there was a span of 11 bases. Germline values: CDR1 MNHEY, CDR2 SMNVEV (reference sequence). The CDR3: CASSLQRIYNEQFF. The CDR3, as DNA: TGTGCCAGCAGTCTCCAGCGGATCTACAATGAGCAGTTCTTC.

This clone is a singleton in its sample. V and J are TRBV7-9 and TRBJ1-4, with a tentative D call TRBD1 (6 bases). Trimming took 0 bases from V and 7 from J, leaving 9 bases between them. Germline CDR1 reads SEHNR; CDR2 reads FQNEAQ (reference sequence). The CDR3 totals 14 residues. DNA of the CDR3: TGTGCCAGCAGCTTAGCCAGGGGTGGTGAAAAACTGTTTTTT. Protein sequence: CASSLARGGEKLFF.

The rearrangement links TRBV28 to TRBJ1-4; 8 bases map to TRBD1. Germline V CDR1 and CDR2: MDHEN, SYDVKM. V shed 6 bases and J 4 bases; nucleotides not matched to a gene: 7. CDR3 length: 15 residues. In DNA, the CDR3 is TGTGCCAGCAGCCCAGGGGGCTCGGGTAATGAAAAACTGTTTTTT. Translated, it gives CASSPGGSGNEKLFF.

J is TRBJ1-4 and V is TRBV25-1; TRBD1 might be the D (6 bases). The CDR3 is made up of 13 amino acids. Trimming shortened V by 3 bases and J by 10 bases, and 12 bases separated the two germline ends. Germline loops: CDR1 MGHDK, CDR2 SYGVNS. CDR3 DNA: TGTGCCAGCAGTGAGGGGGCCTACGGAAAACTGTTTTTT. Amino acid sequence: CASSEGAYGKLFF.

This clone was observed a single time. This chain uses TRBV28 with TRBJ2-7, with 7 bases lining up with TRBD2. The CDR3 is 12 amino acids. The germline gives CDR1 MDHEN, CDR2 SYDVKM. J lost 3 bases, V lost 6 bases, and 2 bases had no gene match. CDR3 loop: CASRASGYEQYF. The CDR3 nucleotides read TGTGCCAGCAGGGCTAGCGGCTACGAGCAGTACTTC.

The genes are TRBV28 and TRBJ1-5, with TRBD1 matching 10 bases. After removal of 5 bases from V and 6 bases from J, the junction contained 10 bases not matched to a gene. Germline CDR1 is MDHEN and CDR2 is SYDVKM. The CDR3 sequence is 16 residues long. The CDR3 loop reads CASSPPGTGVFQPQHF. The CDR3 coding sequence is TGTGCCAGCAGTCCCCCCGGGACAGGGGTTTTTCAGCCCCAGCATTTT.

The genes are TRBV28 and TRBJ2-7; D is ambiguous. This CDR3 is 14 amino acids long. Germline V gene lookup returns CDR1 MDHEN and CDR2 SYDVKM. Trimming took 4 bases from V and 3 from J, leaving 13 bases between them. CDR3 nucleotides: TGTGCCAGCAGTTCTAACAGAATAAACTACGAGCAGTACTTC. As protein: CASSSNRINYEQYF.

This clone was picked up a small number of times. For the CDR3, the DNA is TGTGCCAGCAGTGAGGTAGCAGACCCTTACAATGAGCAGTTCTTC. This translates into CASSEVADPYNEQFF. The genes are TRBV6-4 and TRBJ2-1; D call uncertain. The CDR3 spans 15 residues. Germline CDR1 MRHNA, CDR2 SNTAGT. Trimming shortened V by 3 bases and J by 4 bases, and 13 bases separated the two germline ends.